Following are 32 T cell receptor beta chains from one sample sequenced in a study of blood T cell repertoires in COVID-19. Repertoires were generated with immunoSEQ multiplex PCR, while TCRdb's copy carries only in-frame clones and drops some. The sample carries under 150,000 clones, approximately 84% recorded once. The material sequenced was peripheral blood. Every receptor here comes from a woman older than 75 with acute or convalescent COVID-19.

This chain connects TRBV2 to TRBJ2-1, with D possibly TRBD1 on 6 matching bases. This CDR3 has 15 amino acids. Trimming pared 6 bases from V and 7 bases from J, leaving 19 bases between. CDR1 SNHLY and CDR2 FYNNEI come from the germline V gene. The CDR3 DNA follows: TGTGCCAGCAGCGCACAGGGATCTCAGGGGAATGAGCAGTTCTTC. This translates into CASSAQGSQGNEQFF.

This chain uses TRBV29-1 with TRBJ2-3; 13 positions match TRBD2. V lost 3 bases, J lost 7 bases, and 4 bases stayed unmatched. Germline V lookup: CDR1 SQVTM, CDR2 ANQGSEA. The CDR3 runs 14 residues. The CDR3 loop is CSVDKGLAGNTQYF. For the CDR3, the DNA is TGCAGCGTTGATAAGGGACTAGCGGGAAATACGCAGTATTTT.

V gene TRBV4-1 combines with J gene TRBJ1-2; perhaps TRBD1 as D (6 bases). The germline gives CDR1 MGHRA, CDR2 YSYEKL. CDR3 length equals 15 residues. The V end lost 4 bases, the J end lost 5 bases, and 17 bases lay between the germline ends. The CDR3 DNA reads TGCGCCAGCAGCCCCCGGGACAAGCGGGGGTATGGCTACACCTTC. This translates into CASSPRDKRGYGYTF.

J is TRBJ1-4 and V is TRBV30, with D possibly being TRBD1 (5 bases). Germline V gene lookup returns CDR1 GTSNPN and CDR2 SVGIG (reference sequence). V was pared by 3 bases and J by 7 bases, with 21 bases between. CDR3 length equals 16 residues. This CDR3 is CAWSPFGRARSEKLFF. CDR3 DNA sequence: TGTGCCTGGAGCCCTTTTGGCAGGGCCAGGAGTGAAAAACTGTTTTTT.

This chain links TRBV21-1 with TRBJ1-2; TRBD1 was called by the table and not checked on the DNA. TRBV21-1 is a known pseudogene. CDR3 length: 15 residues. CDR3 nucleotides: TGTGCCAGCAGCAAGGTCCTGGCCAGAAGATTTGGCTACACCTTC. This codes for CASSKVLARRFGYTF.

The chain combines TRBV10-1 with TRBJ2-2; weak D call: TRBD2 (7 bases). V was cut by 3 bases and J by 5 bases, with 10 bases left in between. CDR3 length equals 14 residues. Germline V gene sequence: CDR1 WNHNN, CDR2 SYGVQD (reference sequence). This chain's CDR3 is CASSDGGATGELFF. Here the CDR3 DNA reads TGCGCCAGCAGTGATGGGGGGGCGACCGGGGAGCTGTTTTTT.

The chain carries TRBV7-2 and TRBJ1-2; D ambiguous. Germline CDR1 and CDR2: SGHTA and FQGNSA. This CDR3 region has 11 residues. Trimming cost V 1 base and J 7 bases, with 4 bases left between them. The CDR3 spells CASSLDSGYTF. CDR3 coding DNA: TGTGCCAGCAGCTTAGACAGTGGCTACACCTTC.

The rearrangement joins TRBV14 to TRBJ1-1; TRBD1 is a possible D gene (5 bases). With 4 bases removed from V and 2 bases from J, the gap between germline ends came to 11 bases. This CDR3 has 14 amino acids. Germline V lookup: CDR1 SGHDN, CDR2 FVKESK. The CDR3 spells CASSRSQGNTEAFF. CDR3 nucleotide sequence: TGTGCCAGCAGCCGATCCCAGGGTAACACTGAAGCTTTCTTT.

The V gene is TRBV6-5, the J gene TRBJ1-2; 8 bases are a match to TRBD1. The CDR3 is 15 residues long. Germline CDR1 and CDR2: MNHEY and SVGAGI. After removal of 5 bases from V and 6 bases from J, the junction contained 11 bases not matched to a gene. The CDR3 reads CASSPAGQEGHGYTF. The CDR3 nucleotides read TGTGCCAGCAGTCCAGCGGGACAGGAGGGCCATGGCTACACCTTC.

The V and J genes are TRBV10-3 and TRBJ2-7; D call uncertain. CDR1 and CDR2 from the germline V gene are ENHRY and SYGVKD. Between the trimmed V and J ends, which lost 3 bases and 4 bases, there was a span of 10 bases. The CDR3 is 13 amino acids. CDR3 sequence (DNA): TGTGCCATCAGTGACTCCAGAAAGTACGAGCAGTACTTC. Residues: CAISDSRKYEQYF.

About this clone itself: This sample includes further DNA sequences coding for the same CDR3. The gene calls are TRBV9 and TRBJ2-2; weak D call: TRBD2 (5 bases). V shed 2 bases and J shed 5 bases, with 7 bases lying between them. CDR1 and CDR2 from the germline V gene are SGDLS and YYNGEE. The length of the CDR3 is 13 residues. The CDR3 region has the DNA TGTGCCAGCAGCGTTACTAGTACCGGGGAGCTGTTTTTT. As protein: CASSVTSTGELFF.

The chain joins TRBV7-9 to TRBJ1-2, with TRBD1 identical over 7 bases. V shed 1 base, J shed 3 bases, and the junction held 8 bases outside the gene matches. The CDR3 runs to 16 residues. Per the germline V gene, CDR1 is SEHNR and CDR2 is FQNEAQ (reference sequence). CDR3 loop: CASSLGGQQPHYGYTF. The CDR3 DNA sequence: TGTGCCAGCAGCTTAGGGGGACAGCAACCTCACTATGGCTACACCTTC.

This clone has a handful of counts. The chain uses TRBV4-2 and TRBJ2-4; the match to TRBD2 covers 7 bases. CDR3 size: 16 residues. Germline CDR1 LGHNA, CDR2 YNFKEQ. The ends lost 3 bases at V and 3 bases at J; junction bases unmatched: 8. CDR3 in DNA: TGTGCCAGCAGCCAGGAAAGCGGGATGGGCAAAAACATTCAGTACTTC. Amino acids: CASSQESGMGKNIQYF.

The genes are TRBV11-2 and TRBJ1-2; D is ambiguous. V lost 4 bases and J lost 8, with 14 bases in between. CDR1 SGHAT and CDR2 FQNNGV come from the germline V gene. This CDR3 has 13 residues. The CDR3 DNA reads as TGTGCCAGCAGCTCCTCAACATCGGGGGGCTACACCTTC. Protein sequence: CASSSSTSGGYTF.

The chain carries TRBV5-1 and TRBJ1-6, with TRBD1 as a possible D gene (6 bases). Germline CDR1 and CDR2: SGHRS and YFSETQ. The CDR3 has 16 residues. V was shortened by 4 bases and J by 5 bases, with 16 bases between the two germline ends. For the CDR3, the DNA is TGCGCCAGCAGCGCCAACCATGGACAGAATAATTCACCCCTCCACTTT. This sequence encodes CASSANHGQNNSPLHF.

V usage is TRBV21-1 and J usage is TRBJ2-2; TRBD2 is taken as the D call from the table, unchecked against the DNA. TRBV21-1 constitutes a pseudogene. CDR3 size: 18 residues. The DNA for the CDR3 is TGTGCCAGCAGCAAAGGGAGGGTGGCGGGGGGCCTCACCGGGGAGCTGTTTTTT. It is translated as CASSKGRVAGGLTGELFF.

The chain carries TRBV6-5 and TRBJ2-7, with 8 positions matching TRBD2. Germline trimming cut 7 bases from V and 2 bases from J; bases unmatched to any gene: 4. Germline V gene sequence: CDR1 MNHEY, CDR2 SVGAGI. This CDR3 region has 13 residues. The CDR3 reads CASTGGVTYEQYF. The CDR3 DNA reads TGTGCCAGCACCGGGGGGGTGACCTACGAGCAGTACTTC.

V gene TRBV2 combines with J gene TRBJ1-1; 7 bases align to TRBD1. V lost 6 bases, J lost 6 bases, and 10 bases stayed unmatched. Germline V CDR1 and CDR2: SNHLY, FYNNEI. The CDR3 is 14 amino acids. In nucleotides, the CDR3 is TGTGCCAGCAGAAGAGGACAGGCTGACGCTGAAGCTTTCTTT. This encodes CASRRGQADAEAFF.

The chain is built from TRBV21-1 and TRBJ1-5; the D call of TRBD1 is as the table states it, not checked on the DNA. TRBV21-1 is designated a pseudogene. This CDR3 is built from 16 residues. This chain's CDR3 is CASSTLFGTLYQPQHF. In nucleotides, the CDR3 is TGTGCCAGCAGCACACTATTCGGGACACTTTATCAGCCCCAGCATTTT.

This clone was picked up a small number of times. The rearrangement links TRBV19 to TRBJ2-7; perhaps TRBD1 as D (5 bases). Deletions cut 4 bases from V and 1 base from J, with 20 bases between. From germline, CDR1 is LNHDA and CDR2 SQIVND (reference sequence). The CDR3 loop spans 17 amino acids. CDR3 residues: CASSKALGRATSYEQYF. The DNA for the CDR3 is TGTGCCAGTAGTAAGGCGCTCGGCAGGGCAACATCCTACGAGCAGTACTTC.

The table lists this clone with a few counts. V and J are TRBV7-2 and TRBJ1-1; tentatively, D is TRBD1 (5 bases). CDR1 is SGHTA and CDR2 is FQGNSA in the germline V gene. The CDR3 consists of 13 residues. Trimming shortened V by 1 base and J by 9 bases, and 12 bases separated the two germline ends. CDR3 DNA: TGTGCCAGCAGCTTAGGGGCAGGGTCGAAAGCTTTCTTT. Translation gives CASSLGAGSKAFF.

The V and J genes are TRBV18 and TRBJ1-1, with 8 bases identical to TRBD1. Germline assignment: CDR1 KGHSH and CDR2 LQKENI. V lost 4 bases, J lost 1 base, and 8 bases stayed unmatched. The CDR3 totals 16 residues. CDR3 region: CASSLTGAGRNTEAFF. Written as DNA, the CDR3 is TGTGCCAGCTCACTGACAGGGGCCGGGCGGAACACTGAAGCTTTCTTT.

The CDR3 here is CASSLEGQTYEQYF. In DNA form, the CDR3 reads TGCGCCAGCAGCTTGGAGGGACAGACCTACGAGCAGTACTTC. The J gene is TRBJ2-7, the V gene TRBV5-1; TRBD1 aligns across 7 bases. Germline-derived CDR1 and CDR2 are SGHRS and YFSETQ. The CDR3 loop spans 14 amino acids. The ends lost 0 bases at V and 2 bases at J; junction bases unmatched: 2.

V gene TRBV29-1 combines with J gene TRBJ1-2, with 10 positions matching TRBD1. The CDR3 spans 13 residues. Germline V gives CDR1 SQVTM, CDR2 ANQGSEA. V trimming: 5 bases; J trimming: 2 bases; junction bases outside the gene matches: 2. CDR3: CSVRQGANYGYTF. The CDR3 DNA reads as TGCAGCGTTAGACAGGGGGCAAACTATGGCTACACCTTC.

The rearrangement joins TRBV6-2 or TRBV6-3 to TRBJ1-2, with no clear D. The CDR3 length is 13 residues. Germline assignment: CDR1 MNHEY and CDR2 SVGEGT. Between the trimmed V and J ends, which lost 6 bases and 1 base, there was a span of 9 bases. CDR3 residues: CASSPTGNYGYTF. In DNA, the CDR3 is TGTGCCAGCAGCCCGACGGGTAACTATGGCTACACCTTC.

The J gene is TRBJ2-3, the V gene TRBV7-2; 10 nucleotides align to TRBD2. Germline trimming cut 6 bases from V and 4 bases from J; bases unmatched to any gene: 10. The V gene's germline CDR1 is SGHTA and CDR2 FQGNSA. The CDR3 runs to 16 residues. The CDR3 DNA is TGTGCCAGCAGTTTACAAAGCGGGAGGGCCGCAGATACGCAGTATTTT. Amino acids: CASSLQSGRAADTQYF. Full variable domain (outside the CDR3, taken from reference TRBV7-2 and TRBJ2-3): GAGVSQSPSNKVTEKGKDVELRCDPISGHTALYWYRQSLGQGLEFLIYFQGNSAPDKSGLPSDRFSAERTGGSVSTLTIQRTQQEDSAVYLCASSLQSGRAADTQYFGPGTRLTVL.

This chain uses TRBV4-1 with TRBJ1-1; D is perhaps TRBD1 (5 bases). The CDR3 spans 14 residues. Germline assignment: CDR1 MGHRA and CDR2 YSYEKL. V shed 1 base and J shed 4 bases, with 10 bases lying between them. The CDR3 loop is CASSQAEQVTEAFF. The CDR3 nucleotides read TGCGCCAGCAGCCAAGCCGAACAGGTCACTGAAGCTTTCTTT.

The rearrangement links TRBV6-2 or TRBV6-3 to TRBJ1-5; 7 positions match TRBD1. The CDR3 extends over 14 amino acids. Per the germline V gene, CDR1 is MNHEY and CDR2 is SVGEGT. The J segment lost 6 bases and the V segment lost 6 bases, leaving 8 bases of the junction unmatched. The CDR3 region has the DNA TGTGCCAGCAGCAGAGATCGACAGGGTCAGCCCCAGCATTTT. Protein: CASSRDRQGQPQHF.

The chain employs TRBV5-1 and TRBJ2-5, with TRBD2 identical over 11 bases. The J segment lost 3 bases and the V segment lost 4 bases, leaving 5 bases of the junction unmatched. CDR1 and CDR2 (germline): SGHRS, YFSETQ. This CDR3 has 15 residues. Written as DNA, the CDR3 is TGCGCCAGCAGCCCGGGACTAGCGGAGGAAGAGACCCAGTACTTC. Its translation is CASSPGLAEEETQYF.

This chain joins TRBV6-5 and TRBJ1-1; 11 nucleotides line up with TRBD1. Germline V gene lookup returns CDR1 MNHEY and CDR2 SVGAGI. The J segment lost 5 bases and the V segment lost 0 bases, leaving 2 bases of the junction unmatched. This CDR3 is 15 amino acids long. CDR3 nucleotide sequence: TGTGCCAGCAGTTACTCTGGGACAGGGGGGACTGAAGCTTTCTTT. Amino acid sequence: CASSYSGTGGTEAFF.

Written as DNA, the CDR3 is TGTGCCAGCAGCAGGGGGTTCAGTGAAGCTTTCTTT. As protein: CASSRGFSEAFF. This sequence joins TRBV6-1 and TRBJ1-1; 7 nucleotides match TRBD1. The CDR3 totals 12 residues. CDR1 MNHNS and CDR2 SASEGT come from the germline V gene. Trimming at V came to 6 bases and at J to 7 bases, leaving 5 bases not matched to a gene.

This clone has a single count. The rearrangement links TRBV5-1 to TRBJ2-6; D is uncertain. The length of the CDR3 is 14 residues. Germline V gene sequence: CDR1 SGHRS, CDR2 YFSETQ. V was pared by 6 bases and J by 0 bases, with 7 bases between. The CDR3 DNA follows: TGCGCCAGCAATGTGGCCTCTGGGGCCAACGTCCTGACTTTC. It encodes CASNVASGANVLTF.